Given below is one T cell receptor beta chain in context. The sample belongs to a study of blood T cell repertoires in COVID-19. Looking at the study overall: Acute and convalescent COVID-19 samples came from the United States, Italy and Spain. Sources were T cells, B-cell-depleted T cells, or PBMCs; the material itself was cDNA or gDNA.

Losses at the gene ends were 4 bases for V and 3 bases for J; bases not matched to a gene: 6. The CDR3 has 16 amino acids. Per germline, CDR1 KGHSH and CDR2 LQKENI. How the authors handled the data: Scientists estimated how many nucleated cells there were by amplifying reference gene primers. TCRdb's copy holds only in-frame clones and misses some; the assay was immunoSEQ multiplex PCR. That table is the source of V, J and clone size, and D and trimming were worked out from the DNA. Of roughly 20,000 clones listed, about 85% are singletons. The chain is built from TRBV18 and TRBJ2-1, with 10 positions matching TRBD2. This sequence was found in a human donor in a cohort sampled during active COVID-19. The sequenced sample consisted of peripheral blood. CDR3 DNA: TGTGCCAGCTCACTCAAAGCGGGGGGGGACTACAATGAGCAGTTCTTC. Protein: CASSLKAGGDYNEQFF.